Below are 25 T cell receptor beta chains sequenced from a single sample in a study of immune cell composition in non-small cell lung cancer. Assay: immunoSEQ multiplex PCR; the TCRdb copy retains only in-frame clones and omits some. The sample lists some 5,000 clones; about 84% were seen once. The specimen sequenced was lung tumor tissue. These receptor sequences come from a human donor with non-small cell lung cancer.

The CDR3 spells CASSYLGTGYNEQFF. DNA of the CDR3: TGTGCCAGCAGCTACCTCGGGACAGGGTACAATGAGCAGTTCTTC. This rearrangement joins TRBV5-6 to TRBJ2-1; 9 nucleotides agree with TRBD1. The CDR3 length is 15 residues. V shed 3 bases and J 4 bases; nucleotides not matched to a gene: 5. CDR1 is SGHDT and CDR2 is YYEEEE in the germline V gene.

CDR3 sequence reads: CASSLGGRRDTGELFF. The CDR3 DNA reads TGTGCCAGCAGCTTGGGCGGGAGGAGGGACACCGGGGAGCTGTTTTTT. This chain uses TRBV5-4 with TRBJ2-2; 8 bases match TRBD2. In germline, CDR1 is SGHNT, CDR2 YYREEE (reference sequence). This CDR3 is 16 amino acids long. V lost 0 bases to trimming and J lost 3 bases; unmatched junction nucleotides: 4. Based on the CDR3 plus reference TRBV5-4 and TRBJ2-2, the full variable domain is ETGVTQSPTHLIKTRGQQVTLRCSSQSGHNTVSWYQQALGQGPQFIFQYYREEENGRGNFPPRFSGLQFPNYSSELNVNALELDDSALYLCASSLGGRRDTGELFFGEGSRLTVL.

DNA of the CDR3: TGTGCCAGCGAGCTGGGTGGGGGGGTCAACTATGGCTACACCTTC. This gives the protein CASELGGGVNYGYTF. The gene calls are TRBV28 and TRBJ1-2, with D perhaps matching TRBD1 (5 bases). This CDR3 contains 15 residues. V lost 8 bases and J lost 2, with 18 bases in between. Germline V CDR1 and CDR2: MDHEN, SYDVKM.

The genes are TRBV7-2 and TRBJ1-4; D might be TRBD1 (6 bases). V was pared by 1 base and J by 8 bases, with 14 bases between. The V gene's germline CDR1 is SGHTA and CDR2 FQGNSA. The CDR3 is 15 residues long. Here the CDR3 DNA reads TGTGCCAGCAGCTTAGGGGGGGGCACTCGAGAAAAACTGTTTTTT. Translation gives CASSLGGGTREKLFF.

This clone was observed a few times. V usage is TRBV6-5 and J usage is TRBJ2-3, with a possible D match to TRBD2 (6 bases). Germline V gives CDR1 MNHEY, CDR2 SVGAGI. Trimming took off 6 bases at V and 1 base at J, with 14 bases between the two ends. The CDR3 is made up of 15 amino acids. The CDR3 spells CASRPSGGGTDTQYF. The CDR3 DNA is TGTGCCAGCAGACCCTCCGGGGGTGGCACAGATACGCAGTATTTT.

The V call is TRBV29-1, the J call TRBJ2-3, with 8 positions matching TRBD2. The germline V gene has CDR1 SQVTM and CDR2 ANQGSEA. J gave up 2 bases and V 2 bases, and 9 bases lay outside the gene matches. There are 16 residues in the CDR3. CDR3 sequence (DNA): TGCAGCGTTGAATCCCGGGGGGGTTCATCCACAGATACGCAGTATTTT. This encodes CSVESRGGSSTDTQYF.

The chain couples TRBV7-9 to TRBJ2-1; 8 bases map to TRBD1. The germline V gene encodes CDR1 SEHNR and CDR2 FQNEAQ (reference sequence). This CDR3 comprises 13 residues. Unmatched junction bases numbered 5, after V lost 4 bases and J lost 9 bases. CDR3 nucleotide sequence: TGTGCCAGCAGCTCAAGACAGGGGAGTGAGCAGTTCTTC. Its translation is CASSSRQGSEQFF.

The chain joins TRBV28 to TRBJ1-1; a weak D match, TRBD1 (5 bases). V lost 1 base and J 1 base, leaving 16 bases between the germline ends. The germline V gene has CDR1 MDHEN and CDR2 SYDVKM. This CDR3 region has 17 residues. The CDR3 nucleotides read TGTGCCAGCAGTTTATACCCAGGGAGGACGGGGAACACTGAAGCTTTCTTT. This encodes CASSLYPGRTGNTEAFF.

The chain joins TRBV2 to TRBJ2-1; D may be TRBD2 (8 bases). Deletions cut 10 bases from V and 4 bases from J, with 14 bases between. CDR3 length: 13 amino acids. The germline CDR1 and CDR2 sequences are SNHLY and FYNNEI. The CDR3 nucleotides read TGTGCCATACGGGAGGGGGCATACAATGAGCAGTTCTTC. Residues: CAIREGAYNEQFF.

The chain uses TRBV5-4 and TRBJ2-6, with 7 bases lining up with TRBD1. The CDR3 is 18 residues long. V lost 0 bases and J lost 3; bases outside the gene matches: 9. CDR1 is SGHNT and CDR2 is YYREEE in the germline V gene (reference sequence). Written as DNA, the CDR3 is TGTGCCAGCAGCTTGGGAGGGGGCGCTTTGGGTGGGGCCAACGTCCTGACTTTC. This translates into CASSLGGGALGGANVLTF.

The chain joins TRBV19 to TRBJ2-7; 9 positions agree with TRBD1. The trim removed 5 bases at V and 3 bases at J, leaving 8 bases unmatched. Looked up from germline, CDR1 is LNHDA and CDR2 is SQIVND (reference sequence). CDR3 size: 15 residues. CDR3 in amino acids: CASSGGTGWFYEQYF. Written as DNA, the CDR3 is TGTGCCAGTAGTGGGGGGACAGGGTGGTTCTACGAGCAGTACTTC.

The genes are TRBV5-6 and TRBJ2-1; TRBD2 matches at 7 bases. Trimming took 0 bases from V and 4 from J; bases not matched to a gene: 7. The CDR3 totals 16 residues. CDR1 is SGHDT, CDR2 YYEEEE, per germline. The CDR3 DNA sequence: TGTGCCAGCAGCTTGGGGTCTAGCGGAGCTTACAATGAGCAGTTCTTC. Its translation is CASSLGSSGAYNEQFF. Variable domain in full (rest from reference TRBV5-6 and TRBJ2-1): DAGVTQSPTHLIKTRGQQVTLRCSPKSGHDTVSWYQQALGQGPQFIFQYYEEEERQRGNFPDRFSGHQFPNYSSELNVNALLLGDSALYLCASSLGSSGAYNEQFFGPGTRLTVL.

The chain has TRBV2 and TRBJ1-6; tentative D call: TRBD1 (6 bases). The ends were cut back, 5 bases at V and 10 bases at J, with 15 bases in the middle. Per the germline V gene, CDR1 is SNHLY and CDR2 is FYNNEI. The CDR3 has 14 residues. CDR3 nucleotide sequence: TGTGCCAGCAGTTCGGGACAAGGGGGATCACCCCTCCACTTT. This sequence encodes CASSSGQGGSPLHF. The variable domain in full, with the rest retrieved from reference TRBV2 and TRBJ1-6, is EPEVTQTPSHQVTQMGQEVILRCVPISNHLYFYWYRQILGQKVEFLVSFYNNEISEKSEIFDDQFSVERPDGSNFTLKIRSTKLEDSAMYFCASSSGQGGSPLHFGNGTRLTVT.

J is TRBJ2-7 and V is TRBV4-3; weak D call: TRBD1 (5 bases). The CDR3 contains 14 residues. CDR1 LGHNA and CDR2 YSLEER come from the germline V gene. Trimming left V 4 bases short and J 5 bases short, with 15 bases between. In DNA, the CDR3 is TGCGCCAGCAGCCCATCCAGGGAAGTCAACGAGCAGTACTTC. Translated: CASSPSREVNEQYF.

The sample holds one count of this clone. The chain combines TRBV5-6 with TRBJ2-7, with 7 positions matching TRBD1. The CDR3 totals 14 residues. The V segment lost 2 bases and the J segment 6 bases; nucleotides outside the gene matches: 8. Germline V gene lookup returns CDR1 SGHDT and CDR2 YYEEEE. The CDR3 sequence is CASSFRQGVGEQYF. The CDR3 DNA is TGTGCCAGCAGCTTTCGTCAGGGGGTAGGCGAGCAGTACTTC. Looking up the rest from reference TRBV5-6 and TRBJ2-7 gives the full variable domain: DAGVTQSPTHLIKTRGQQVTLRCSPKSGHDTVSWYQQALGQGPQFIFQYYEEEERQRGNFPDRFSGHQFPNYSSELNVNALLLGDSALYLCASSFRQGVGEQYFGPGTRLTVT.

The V call is TRBV5-1, the J call TRBJ1-4; possible D gene TRBD1, 5 bases. Germline V gives CDR1 SGHRS, CDR2 YFSETQ. V dropped 9 bases and J dropped 7 bases, with 16 bases sitting between them. The CDR3 length is 13 residues. The CDR3 sequence is CATARVLGEKLFF. CDR3 DNA: TGCGCCACGGCCAGGGTGTTGGGTGAAAAACTGTTTTTT. Combining the CDR3 with reference TRBV5-1 and TRBJ1-4 gives the whole variable domain KAGVTQTPRYLIKTRGQQVTLSCSPISGHRSVSWYQQTPGQGLQFLFEYFSETQRNKGNFPGRFSGRQFSNSRSEMNVSTLELGDSALYLCATARVLGEKLFFGSGTQLSVL.

The rearrangement joins TRBV30 to TRBJ1-1; D might be TRBD1 (5 bases). Trimming took off 2 bases at V and 4 bases at J, with 14 bases between the two ends. Germline assignment: CDR1 GTSNPN and CDR2 SVGIG (reference sequence). CDR3 size: 14 residues. As DNA, the CDR3 is TGTGCCTGGAGTCTATCCTGGGGGGGCACTGAAGCTTTCTTT. It codes for CAWSLSWGGTEAFF.

The gene calls are TRBV19 and TRBJ2-3, with D possibly being TRBD1 (5 bases). The CDR3 length is 14 residues. Trimming removed 3 bases from V and 2 bases from J, with 9 bases in between. In germline, CDR1 is LNHDA, CDR2 SQIVND (reference sequence). CDR3 loop: CASSMSRVTDTQYF. The CDR3 nucleotides are TGTGCCAGTAGTATGTCCAGGGTCACAGATACGCAGTATTTT.

This clone was counted only a few times. The rearrangement uses TRBV19 and TRBJ2-2, with D unresolved. V dropped 6 bases and J dropped 6 bases, with 11 bases sitting between them. Germline loops: CDR1 LNHDA, CDR2 SQIVND (reference sequence). The CDR3 runs to 13 residues. CDR3 nucleotides: TGTGCCAGTAGCCCGAGGTGGGCCGGGGAGCTGTTTTTT. Protein: CASSPRWAGELFF.

The rearrangement uses TRBV7-2 and TRBJ2-1; possible D gene TRBD2, 5 bases. This CDR3 is 15 amino acids long. The germline V gene has CDR1 SGHTA and CDR2 FQGNSA. Trimming shortened V by 3 bases and J by 7 bases, and 16 bases separated the two germline ends. The CDR3: CASSFSGSSGNEQFF. The CDR3 DNA reads as TGTGCCAGCAGCTTCTCAGGCTCGTCGGGGAATGAGCAGTTCTTC.

The chain combines TRBV28 with TRBJ2-7; 7 nucleotides line up with TRBD2. The CDR3 length is 15 residues. V gave up 5 bases and J gave up 2 bases; unmatched junction bases: 9. CDR1 and CDR2 from the germline V gene are MDHEN and SYDVKM. CDR3: CASSVVAGLAYEQYF. The CDR3 DNA sequence: TGTGCCAGCAGTGTAGTAGCGGGTCTGGCCTACGAGCAGTACTTC.

The genes are TRBV27 and TRBJ2-3; D unresolved. The V and J ends lost 3 bases and 1 base respectively, with 5 bases between them. The CDR3 loop spans 13 amino acids. CDR1 is MNHEY, CDR2 SMNVEV, per germline (reference sequence). The CDR3 DNA reads as TGTGCCAGCAGTTTGAAGCGCACAGATACGCAGTATTTT. Translation: CASSLKRTDTQYF.

The chain combines TRBV25-1 with TRBJ2-7; TRBD1 might be the D (5 bases). This CDR3 comprises 15 residues. Deletions cut 10 bases from V and 2 bases from J, with 21 bases between. CDR1 is MGHDK, CDR2 SYGVNS, per germline. The CDR3 loop reads CANYEAGYITYEQYF. CDR3 DNA: TGTGCCAACTACGAGGCAGGGTACATCACCTACGAGCAGTACTTC.

The chain links TRBV9 to TRBJ1-1; no definite D call. Germline CDR1 reads SGDLS; CDR2 reads YYNGEE. This CDR3 is built from 13 residues. The ends were cut back, 1 base at V and 1 base at J, with 5 bases in the middle. The CDR3 nucleotides are TGTGCCAGCAGCGTACGGTGGAACACTGAAGCTTTCTTT. This translates into CASSVRWNTEAFF. Filled out from reference TRBV9 and TRBJ1-1, the complete variable domain reads DSGVTQTPKHLITATGQRVTLRCSPRSGDLSVYWYQQSLDQGLQFLIQYYNGEERAKGNILERFSAQQFPDLHSELNLSSLELGDSALYFCASSVRWNTEAFFGQGTRLTVV.

V and J are TRBV28 and TRBJ2-7; 7 bases match TRBD1. Per germline, CDR1 MDHEN and CDR2 SYDVKM. The CDR3 has 15 amino acids. Trimming cost V 6 bases and J 0 bases; bases outside gene matches: 8. CDR3 residues: CASSRTDRDSYEQYF. The CDR3 DNA is TGTGCCAGCAGCCGAACAGACAGGGACTCCTACGAGCAGTACTTC.